A single sample gave rise to the 27 T cell receptor beta chains below, sequenced in a study of radiation and T cells in renal cell carcinoma. Time point noted: blood 4 weeks post-SBRT, at nephrectomy. The sample's treatment: 15 Gy SBRT to primary tumor, nephrectomy 4 weeks later. Libraries were prepared by immunoSEQ multiplex PCR; TCRdb keeps only in-frame clonotypes and omits some of them. The repertoire consists of about 86,000 clones, with around four fifths occurring once and the leading ten covering 9.4%. Sequencing used blood, obtained from a patient whose treatment included radiotherapy and nephrectomy. The receptor source for this set is a man aged 45 to 65 with renal cell carcinoma.

The chain employs TRBV19 and TRBJ1-4, with unresolved D. Trimming shortened V by 6 bases and J by 4 bases, and 12 bases separated the two germline ends. Germline V CDR1 and CDR2: LNHDA, SQIVND (reference sequence). The CDR3 totals 14 residues. This CDR3 is CASSFDFFNEKLFF. The CDR3 DNA follows: TGTGCCAGTAGCTTTGACTTCTTTAATGAAAAACTGTTTTTT.

The genes are TRBV15 and TRBJ2-7; no clear D. V was shortened by 0 bases and J by 0 bases, with 15 bases between the two germline ends. CDR1 is LNHNV, CDR2 YYDKDF, per germline (reference sequence). The CDR3 spans 17 residues. DNA for the CDR3: TGTGCCACCAGCAGAGACCCACCCGAGACACGCTCCTACGAGCAGTACTTC. Its protein is CATSRDPPETRSYEQYF.

The chain has TRBV2 and TRBJ2-7, with TRBD1 matching over 7 bases. The CDR3 extends over 13 amino acids. The germline V gene encodes CDR1 SNHLY and CDR2 FYNNEI. After removal of 10 bases from V and 2 bases from J, the junction contained 8 bases not matched to a gene. As DNA, the CDR3 is TGTGCCACGAGAAGGGACAGAGCCTACGAGCAGTACTTC. The encoded protein is CATRRDRAYEQYF.

The rearrangement uses TRBV4-1 and TRBJ1-4; D is unresolved. The CDR3 runs to 14 residues. V dropped 4 bases and J dropped 3 bases, with 9 bases sitting between them. The V gene's germline CDR1 is MGHRA and CDR2 YSYEKL. CDR3 DNA sequence: TGCGCCAGCAGCCTACCCAGTGCTAATGAAAAACTGTTTTTT. This codes for CASSLPSANEKLFF.

J is TRBJ1-4 and V is TRBV7-5; TRBD1, the table's D call, was not compared with the DNA. TRBV7-5 is flagged as a pseudogene. The CDR3 extends over 18 amino acids. The CDR3: CARSIQTPTGVVNEKLFF. CDR3 coding DNA: TGTGCCAGAAGCATCCAGACTCCGACAGGGGTTGTCAATGAAAAACTGTTTTTT.

The V gene is TRBV11-2, the J gene TRBJ2-7; no definite D call. V was cut by 3 bases and J by 4 bases, with 13 bases left in between. The CDR3 covers 14 residues. Germline V CDR1 and CDR2: SGHAT, FQNNGV. CDR3 protein: CASSLSDLKYEQYF. The CDR3 DNA sequence: TGTGCCAGCAGCTTGAGCGACCTAAAGTACGAGCAGTACTTC.

This sequence joins TRBV6-1 and TRBJ1-5; 7 bases fit TRBD1. The J segment lost 6 bases and the V segment lost 6 bases, leaving 5 bases of the junction unmatched. Germline CDR1 is MNHNS and CDR2 is SASEGT. CDR3 size: 13 residues. The CDR3 DNA is TGTGCCAGCAGAGTTACAGGGGTTCAGCCCCAGCATTTT. Amino acid sequence: CASRVTGVQPQHF.

This clone was counted once. The chain couples TRBV6-1 to TRBJ2-2; 7 bases agree with TRBD2. V trimming: 0 bases; J trimming: 4 bases; junction bases outside the gene matches: 5. Germline V gene data show CDR1 as MNHNS and CDR2 as SASEGT. The CDR3 is 16 residues long. The CDR3 DNA is TGTGCCAGCAGTGAAGCTGGGGGGGTTGGCACCGGGGAGCTGTTTTTT. Translation: CASSEAGGVGTGELFF.

V usage is TRBV30 and J usage is TRBJ2-2; 7 nucleotides line up with TRBD2. Trimming removed 2 bases from V and 13 bases from J; junction bases left unmatched: 10. Germline CDR1 is GTSNPN and CDR2 is SVGIG (reference sequence). This CDR3 has 13 amino acids. The CDR3 here is CAWSPTGGSGLFF. The CDR3 DNA sequence: TGTGCCTGGAGTCCGACGGGGGGTAGTGGGCTGTTTTTT.

This clone was detected only once. The chain carries TRBV19 and TRBJ2-5; no reliable D call. This CDR3 is 15 amino acids long. The germline gives CDR1 LNHDA, CDR2 SQIVND (reference sequence). V was clipped by 2 bases and J by 3 bases, with 13 bases between them. CDR3 nucleotide sequence: TGTGCCAGTAGTATATCCCCCTTAGCTGAAGAGACCCAGTACTTC. Residues: CASSISPLAEETQYF.

Only one count was recorded for this clone. The chain uses TRBV4-1 and TRBJ2-1, with TRBD1 matching over 7 bases. V shed 1 base, J shed 6 bases, and the junction held 3 bases outside the gene matches. The length of the CDR3 is 14 residues. Per germline, CDR1 MGHRA and CDR2 YSYEKL. The CDR3 DNA reads TGCGCCAGCAGCCAAGTTGCAGGGGGCAATGAGCAGTTCTTC. Encoded protein: CASSQVAGGNEQFF.

J is TRBJ1-5 and V is TRBV7-6; D is perhaps TRBD1 (6 bases). Germline CDR1 is SGHVS and CDR2 is FNYEAQ. Trimming took off 5 bases at V and 2 bases at J, with 13 bases between the two ends. The CDR3 contains 15 residues. The CDR3 is CASSAGAGGNQPQHF. CDR3 coding DNA: TGTGCCAGCAGCGCAGGTGCAGGGGGCAATCAGCCCCAGCATTTT.

The chain links TRBV7-3 to TRBJ2-3; D is unresolved. Trimming shortened V by 2 bases and J by 6 bases, and 15 bases separated the two germline ends. The CDR3 spans 15 residues. Germline-derived CDR1 and CDR2 are SGHTA and FQGTGA. The CDR3 is CASSLSSSQWDTQYF. CDR3 sequence (DNA): TGTGCCAGCAGCTTATCTTCGTCGCAATGGGATACGCAGTATTTT.

This rearrangement joins TRBV9 to TRBJ2-2; D remains ambiguous. This CDR3 comprises 14 residues. Trimming cost V 7 bases and J 3 bases, with 13 bases left between them. Germline V gives CDR1 SGDLS, CDR2 YYNGEE. DNA of the CDR3: TGTGCCAGCTCCGTTGGTTGGGACACCGGGGAGCTGTTTTTT. Encoded protein: CASSVGWDTGELFF.

This chain links TRBV2 with TRBJ2-5; TRBD2 matches 9 bases. Trimming at V came to 2 bases and at J to 2 bases, leaving 6 bases not matched to a gene. This CDR3 comprises 16 residues. Germline CDR1 is SNHLY and CDR2 is FYNNEI. The CDR3 loop is CASSENLAGHQETQYF. In DNA form, the CDR3 reads TGTGCCAGCAGTGAAAACCTAGCGGGGCATCAAGAGACCCAGTACTTC. Looking up the rest from reference TRBV2 and TRBJ2-5 gives the full variable domain: EPEVTQTPSHQVTQMGQEVILRCVPISNHLYFYWYRQILGQKVEFLVSFYNNEISEKSEIFDDQFSVERPDGSNFTLKIRSTKLEDSAMYFCASSENLAGHQETQYFGPGTRLLVL.

This clone was observed once. The chain has TRBV28 and TRBJ2-7; D ambiguous. The CDR3 totals 13 residues. Trimming took off 5 bases at V and 4 bases at J, with 12 bases between the two ends. Germline V gives CDR1 MDHEN, CDR2 SYDVKM. The CDR3 DNA reads as TGTGCCAGCAGTCCCGGCAGCTTATACGAGCAGTACTTC. Translation gives CASSPGSLYEQYF.

CDR3 bases: TGCGCCAGCAGAGGACCGGGACAGGTGGAGGAGCAGTACTTC. Its translation: CASRGPGQVEEQYF. V usage is TRBV5-1 and J usage is TRBJ2-7; 8 bases are a match to TRBD1. With V trimmed by 5 bases and J by 7 bases, 11 bases remained unmatched. This CDR3 has 14 residues. CDR1 and CDR2 (germline): SGHRS, YFSETQ.

The V and J genes are TRBV5-1 and TRBJ2-1; 9 nucleotides align to TRBD1. The CDR3 has 14 residues. CDR1 and CDR2 from the germline V gene are SGHRS and YFSETQ. The junction had 9 bases not matched to a gene; V was cut back by 7 bases and J by 7 bases. The CDR3 DNA follows: TGCGCCAGCCGTCCCGGGACAGGGAATAATGAGCAGTTCTTC. This sequence encodes CASRPGTGNNEQFF. Drawing the rest from reference TRBV5-1 and TRBJ2-1, the complete variable domain is KAGVTQTPRYLIKTRGQQVTLSCSPISGHRSVSWYQQTPGQGLQFLFEYFSETQRNKGNFPGRFSGRQFSNSRSEMNVSTLELGDSALYLCASRPGTGNNEQFFGPGTRLTVL.

This clone came up a few times. This chain links TRBV4-1 with TRBJ2-7, with D maybe TRBD1 (5 bases). Germline CDR1 MGHRA, CDR2 YSYEKL. Trimming removed 0 bases from V and 0 bases from J, with 9 bases in between. This CDR3 has 15 amino acids. The DNA of the CDR3 is TGCGCCAGCAGCCAAGAAGGGGCGCTCTCCTACGAGCAGTACTTC. Amino acids: CASSQEGALSYEQYF.

This sequence joins TRBV6-1 and TRBJ2-1, with D tentatively TRBD1 (5 bases). The V gene's germline CDR1 is MNHNS and CDR2 SASEGT. Trimming took 2 bases from V and 5 from J, leaving 16 bases between them. The CDR3 has 16 residues. The CDR3 DNA reads as TGTGCCAGCAGTGAAATGGGGCAGGGTGTGCACAATGAGCAGTTCTTC. The encoded protein is CASSEMGQGVHNEQFF.

The chain employs TRBV11-2 and TRBJ1-2; D gene uncertain. The CDR3 runs to 13 residues. Deletions cut 5 bases from V and 1 base from J, with 8 bases between. Germline CDR1 is SGHAT and CDR2 is FQNNGV. This CDR3 is CASSPNSNYGYTF. The CDR3 region has the DNA TGTGCCAGCAGCCCAAACAGTAACTATGGCTACACCTTC.

This clone was picked up one time. The gene calls are TRBV5-1 and TRBJ2-2, with 9 bases fitting TRBD2. This CDR3 comprises 16 residues. V gave up 6 bases and J gave up 7 bases; unmatched junction bases: 13. The germline V gene encodes CDR1 SGHRS and CDR2 YFSETQ. The CDR3 reads CASNNRGGALSGELFF. In nucleotides, the CDR3 is TGCGCCAGCAACAATCGCGGGGGGGCCCTGAGCGGGGAGCTGTTTTTT.

The chain combines TRBV19 with TRBJ1-2; D is undetermined. V was cut by 3 bases and J by 4 bases, with 15 bases left in between. The CDR3 contains 15 residues. CDR1 LNHDA and CDR2 SQIVND come from the germline V gene (reference sequence). The CDR3 nucleotides read TGTGCCAGTAGTATTGATATGGCGATCGGCTATGGCTACACCTTC. Translation gives CASSIDMAIGYGYTF.

This clone was detected only a few times. The chain recombines TRBV7-9 with TRBJ1-1; D is unclear. V lost 3 bases to trimming and J lost 3 bases, with 5 bases between them. Germline V gene lookup returns CDR1 SEHNR and CDR2 FQNEAQ (reference sequence). The CDR3 runs to 12 residues. The CDR3 DNA sequence: TGTGCCAGCAGCTTGGGATACACTGAAGCTTTCTTT. Amino acids: CASSLGYTEAFF.

A single count supports this clone. The chain uses TRBV9 and TRBJ2-1; 8 bases are a match to TRBD1. V lost 5 bases, J lost 7 bases, and 11 bases stayed unmatched. The CDR3 loop spans 15 amino acids. Germline V gives CDR1 SGDLS, CDR2 YYNGEE. CDR3 region: CASSDTGTGFNEQFF. The CDR3 DNA reads as TGTGCCAGCAGTGATACCGGGACAGGATTTAATGAGCAGTTCTTC. Based on the CDR3 plus reference TRBV9 and TRBJ2-1, the full variable domain is DSGVTQTPKHLITATGQRVTLRCSPRSGDLSVYWYQQSLDQGLQFLIQYYNGEERAKGNILERFSAQQFPDLHSELNLSSLELGDSALYFCASSDTGTGFNEQFFGPGTRLTVL.

Only a few counts were recorded for this clone. The rearrangement joins TRBV28 to TRBJ1-5; weak D call: TRBD1 (6 bases). V gave up 2 bases and J gave up 4 bases, with 9 bases separating them. From germline, CDR1 is MDHEN and CDR2 SYDVKM. The CDR3 totals 14 residues. The CDR3 DNA follows: TGTGCCAGCAGTTTAGGACAGCTAAATCAGCCCCAGCATTTT. Its translation is CASSLGQLNQPQHF.

V and J are TRBV4-1 and TRBJ1-5; 7 nucleotides match TRBD1. Germline trimming cut 6 bases from V and 5 bases from J; bases unmatched to any gene: 7. Germline CDR1 and CDR2: MGHRA and YSYEKL. This CDR3 has 14 residues. The CDR3, as DNA: TGCGCCAGCAGTCCCGACAGGGAGGATCAGCCCCAGCATTTT. Translating it yields CASSPDREDQPQHF.